These 3 T cell receptor beta chains were sequenced from one sample in a study of T cells after yellow fever vaccination. From the 5' RACE reads, TCRdb called clonotypes with MiXCR, one entry per CDR3 protein. The table shows approximately 550,000 distinct CDR3 sequences, with roughly 19% occurring only once. Sequences were derived from PBMCs, sampled 15 days after the yellow fever booster vaccination. These receptors were obtained from a man in his thirties or forties who received the YFV17D yellow fever vaccine.

This clonotype was seen only once. The chain combines TRBV4-2 with TRBJ2-3; maybe TRBD2 (5 bases). The V gene's germline CDR1 is LGHNA and CDR2 YNFKEQ. V shed 5 bases and J shed 2 bases, with 14 bases lying between them. The CDR3 spans 15 residues. The CDR3, as DNA: TGTGCCAGCAGCACCACCAGCCTAGCCACAGATACGCAGTATTTT. Protein: CASSTTSLATDTQYF.

This clonotype was counted only a few times. The chain has TRBV5-1 and TRBJ2-7; 9 positions match TRBD1. The germline gives CDR1 SGHRS, CDR2 YFSETQ. This CDR3 is 15 amino acids long. V shed 0 bases, J shed 1 base, and the junction held 2 bases outside the gene matches. In DNA form, the CDR3 reads TGCGCCAGCAGCTTGGGGGACAGGGTATCCTACGAGCAGTACTTC. This sequence encodes CASSLGDRVSYEQYF.

This clonotype was observed a handful of times. This chain uses TRBV18 with TRBJ2-4, with a tentative D call TRBD1 (6 bases). The CDR3 runs to 13 residues. The germline V gene has CDR1 KGHSH and CDR2 LQKENI. V lost 6 bases, J lost 6 bases, and 12 bases lay in between. Written as DNA, the CDR3 is TGTGCCAGCTCGTGGGACACCAGAAACATTCAGTACTTC. Translated: CASSWDTRNIQYF.